This TCR beta chain comes out of a study of T-cell reconstitution after alpha-beta-depleted transplantation in children. Preparing the TCRbeta library involved the use of unique molecular identifiers. TCRdb called the PCR reads again in MiXCR, with one record for every CDR3 protein. The sample includes roughly 120,000 distinct CDR3 sequences, under 25% seen only once; the top ten take roughly 10%. With respect to this clonotype: Its antigen is undetermined.

Study-wide results and limits: From newly produced T cells came most of the T-cell counts and diversity one year after transplant. Two months or so post-transplant, alpha-beta T cells reportedly derived from several hundred expanded graft clones.

V was shortened by 7 bases and J by 4 bases, with 17 bases between the two germline ends. CDR3 size: 15 residues. The germline CDR1 and CDR2 sequences are LNHNV and YYDKDF (reference sequence). The source of this sequence is a male patient aged 2-15 years who had a stem cell transplant for chronic granulomatous disease, so the T cells may come from the graft donor. Here the sequenced sample was PBMCs, mostly from graft donor cells, taken 180 days after TCRalphabeta/CD19-depleted stem cell transplant. This sequence joins TRBV15 and TRBJ1-5, with a tentative D call TRBD1 (6 bases). The CDR3, as DNA: TGTGCCACCACACAGAGACAGGCGCGGAATCAGCCCCAGCATTTT. Encoded protein: CATTQRQARNQPQHF.